This T cell receptor beta chain originates from a study of blood T cell repertoires in COVID-19. Study-level background: From the United States, Italy and Spain came samples of acute and convalescent COVID-19. The analysed material was cDNA or gDNA that came from T cells, B-cell-depleted T cells, or PBMCs.

Authors' processing steps: Estimation of nucleated cell counts was performed using reference gene primer amplification. Clones were sequenced by immunoSEQ multiplex PCR, and TCRdb holds only the in-frame ones, with some missing. Clonal size and the V and J genes are those of that table, whereas D and trimming came from the DNA. This sample has about 14,000 clones, with roughly 89% found just once. Germline V lookup: CDR1 LGHNA, CDR2 YNFKEQ. V was pared by 0 bases and J by 5 bases, with 16 bases between. The CDR3 covers 16 residues. The material sequenced was peripheral blood. The TCR was taken from a human donor in a cohort sampled during active COVID-19. The chain couples TRBV4-2 to TRBJ1-2; weak D call: TRBD1 (5 bases). The CDR3: CASSQDRRALGYGYTF. The CDR3 DNA follows: TGTGCCAGCAGCCAAGATCGCAGGGCGCTTGGGTATGGCTACACCTTC.